One and the same sample provided the 28 T cell receptor beta chains below, sequenced in a study of blood T cell repertoires in COVID-19. Some clones are missing from TCRdb's copy, which holds only in-frame ones; the method was immunoSEQ multiplex PCR. This repertoire shows around 370,000 clones, 90% found once; its top ten account for about 7%. Sequenced: peripheral blood. These receptor sequences come from a man aged 18 to 29 with active or convalescent COVID-19.

J is TRBJ2-7 and V is TRBV28; 7 bases line up with TRBD1. The trim removed 1 base at V and 1 base at J, leaving 4 bases unmatched. Per germline, CDR1 MDHEN and CDR2 SYDVKM. The CDR3 covers 15 residues. The CDR3 coding sequence is TGTGCCAGCAGTTTATCCGGGACAGAGTCCTACGAGCAGTACTTC. Its translation: CASSLSGTESYEQYF. The complete variable domain, with remaining parts taken from reference TRBV28 and TRBJ2-7, reads DVKVTQSSRYLVKRTGEKVFLECVQDMDHENMFWYRQDPGLGLRLIYFSYDVKMKEKGDIPEGYSVSREKKERFSLILESASTNQTSMYLCASSLSGTESYEQYFGPGTRLTVT.

The chain links TRBV7-7 to TRBJ1-6; 7 bases fit TRBD1. The CDR3 runs 16 residues. The junction had 13 bases not matched to a gene; V was cut back by 1 base and J by 13 bases. Germline values: CDR1 SSHAT, CDR2 FNYEAQ (reference sequence). In DNA form, the CDR3 reads TGTGCCAGCAGCTTAGTAGGGGGCAAGGCCGGATCCCCCCTCCACTTT. Protein: CASSLVGGKAGSPLHF.

The V and J genes are TRBV9 and TRBJ2-5; 7 bases map to TRBD2. The trim removed 2 bases at V and 2 bases at J, leaving 3 bases unmatched. This CDR3 has 14 residues. Germline CDR1 is SGDLS and CDR2 is YYNGEE. DNA for the CDR3: TGTGCCAGCAGCGTCGACGGGAGGCAAGAGACCCAGTACTTC. Translation: CASSVDGRQETQYF.

A single count supports this clone. The chain links TRBV7-9 to TRBJ1-5; D may be TRBD1 (5 bases). This CDR3 has 16 amino acids. V was clipped by 4 bases and J by 0 bases, with 13 bases between them. The germline V gene has CDR1 SEHNR and CDR2 FQNEAQ (reference sequence). As DNA, the CDR3 is TGTGCCAGCAGCTCTCAGACAGAGTATAGCAATCAGCCCCAGCATTTT. It specifies CASSSQTEYSNQPQHF. The whole variable domain, filled in from reference TRBV7-9 and TRBJ1-5, reads DTGVSQNPRHKITKRGQNVTFRCDPISEHNRLYWYRQTLGQGPEFLTYFQNEAQLEKSRLLSDRFSAERPKGSFSTLEIQRTEQGDSAMYLCASSSQTEYSNQPQHFGDGTRLSIL.

The chain links TRBV3-1 (or the pseudogene TRBV3-2) to TRBJ1-2; D is possibly TRBD1 (5 bases). The V end was cut by 1 base, the J end by 8 bases, with 11 bases between. The germline CDR1 and CDR2 sequences are LGHDT and YNNKEL (reference sequence). This CDR3 is built from 13 residues. In nucleotides, the CDR3 is TGTGCCAGCAGCCAAGCACAGGCCAAGGGCTACACCTTC. Protein: CASSQAQAKGYTF.

The chain employs TRBV9 and TRBJ1-1; tentative D call: TRBD1 (6 bases). With 6 bases removed from V and 0 bases from J, the gap between germline ends came to 15 bases. CDR1 and CDR2 (germline): SGDLS, YYNGEE. This CDR3 comprises 15 residues. CDR3 sequence: CASTRTDRLNTEAFF. CDR3 bases: TGTGCCAGCACCAGAACCGACAGGTTGAACACTGAAGCTTTCTTT.

As regards this clone: This same CDR3 is encoded by further DNA sequences in the sample. The gene calls are TRBV6-5 and TRBJ1-5; 7 positions match TRBD1. The CDR3 length is 13 residues. V gave up 5 bases and J gave up 7 bases; unmatched junction bases: 5. In germline, CDR1 is MNHEY, CDR2 SVGAGI. The CDR3 DNA sequence: TGTGCCAGCAGTAGTCAGGGGGACCAGCCCCAGCATTTT. Its translation is CASSSQGDQPQHF.

The gene calls are TRBV18 and TRBJ2-5, with 7 bases that match TRBD1. Germline values: CDR1 KGHSH, CDR2 LQKENI. This CDR3 comprises 14 residues. The J segment lost 5 bases and the V segment lost 3 bases, leaving 6 bases of the junction unmatched. The CDR3 DNA reads as TGTGCCAGCTCACCTCCACAGGGGATGGAGACCCAGTACTTC. Its protein is CASSPPQGMETQYF.

The rearrangement uses TRBV28 and TRBJ2-6, with D possibly matching TRBD2 (6 bases). Germline CDR1 and CDR2: MDHEN and SYDVKM. V was trimmed by 3 bases and J by 2 bases, leaving 11 bases between them. The CDR3 consists of 16 residues. DNA of the CDR3: TGTGCCAGCAGTTTCCTCCCGGGGGCTGGGGCCAACGTCCTGACTTTC. This sequence encodes CASSFLPGAGANVLTF.

A single count supports this clone. This sequence joins TRBV11-3 and TRBJ2-2, with D tentatively TRBD1 (6 bases). V lost 3 bases and J lost 6, with 20 bases in between. This CDR3 is built from 17 residues. Germline V CDR1 and CDR2: SGHNT, YENEEA. The CDR3 bases are TGTGCCAGCAGCTTCGTATTTCCAGGGGTCGTAGCCGGGGAGCTGTTTTTT. It specifies CASSFVFPGVVAGELFF. The full variable domain, completed using reference TRBV11-3 and TRBJ2-2, is EAGVVQSPRYKIIEKKQPVAFWCNPISGHNTLYWYLQNLGQGPELLIRYENEEAVDDSQLPKDRFSAERLKGVDSTLKIQPAELGDSAVYLCASSFVFPGVVAGELFFGEGSRLTVL.

The rearrangement links TRBV5-1 to TRBJ2-7, with D unresolved. Per germline, CDR1 SGHRS and CDR2 YFSETQ. Trimming left V 2 bases short and J 2 bases short, with 11 bases between. The CDR3 is made up of 14 amino acids. The CDR3 here is CASSFAPGAYEQYF. In nucleotides, the CDR3 is TGCGCCAGCAGCTTTGCGCCAGGCGCCTACGAGCAGTACTTC.

This chain uses TRBV5-6 with TRBJ1-6, with 7 bases identical to TRBD1. CDR3 length: 15 amino acids. Germline CDR1 reads SGHDT; CDR2 reads YYEEEE. Trimming cost V 3 bases and J 8 bases; bases outside gene matches: 8. The CDR3 here is CASSSRTGVDSPLHF. The DNA of the CDR3 is TGTGCCAGCAGCTCGAGGACAGGTGTCGATTCACCCCTCCACTTT.

This sequence joins TRBV7-2 and TRBJ1-2; TRBD1 matches 10 bases. J was trimmed by 0 bases and V by 3 bases; bases with no gene match: 1. The CDR3 totals 15 residues. Germline values: CDR1 SGHTA, CDR2 FQGNSA. The CDR3 DNA follows: TGTGCCAGCAGCTTCGGACAGGGGGCTAACTATGGCTACACCTTC. Encoded protein: CASSFGQGANYGYTF.

This rearrangement joins TRBV29-1 to TRBJ2-7; 13 bases align to TRBD2. J gave up 6 bases and V 7 bases, and 12 bases lay outside the gene matches. Per the germline V gene, CDR1 is SQVTM and CDR2 is ANQGSEA. This CDR3 contains 15 residues. The CDR3 sequence is CSALHPGLAGSEQYF. The DNA of the CDR3 is TGCAGCGCCCTCCACCCGGGACTAGCGGGATCCGAGCAGTACTTC.

The J gene is TRBJ1-1, the V gene TRBV24-1; 8 bases match TRBD1. This CDR3 spans 16 amino acids. Trimming took 7 bases from V and 0 from J; bases not matched to a gene: 9. Germline CDR1 and CDR2: KGHDR and SFDVKD. CDR3 DNA sequence: TGTGCCACCAGGGGGACAGGCCGTTCTATGAACACTGAAGCTTTCTTT. The encoded protein is CATRGTGRSMNTEAFF.

The V gene is TRBV14, the J gene TRBJ2-1, with D maybe TRBD1 (6 bases). The V gene's germline CDR1 is SGHDN and CDR2 FVKESK. This CDR3 comprises 16 residues. Trimming removed 4 bases from V and 1 base from J, with 14 bases in between. The CDR3 DNA is TGTGCCAGCAGCCGACGTGGGACAACATCCTACAATGAGCAGTTCTTC. Amino acids: CASSRRGTTSYNEQFF.

The chain links TRBV11-3 to TRBJ2-3; TRBD2 might be the D (6 bases). Per the germline V gene, CDR1 is SGHNT and CDR2 is YENEEA. V lost 5 bases and J 2 bases, leaving 17 bases between the germline ends. The CDR3 totals 16 residues. CDR3 sequence (DNA): TGTGCCAGCAGCCTCGGGGGTAGCGGAACCACAGATACGCAGTATTTT. Its translation is CASSLGGSGTTDTQYF.

This chain uses TRBV28 with TRBJ1-1; a possible D gene is TRBD1 (5 bases). The V gene lost 6 bases and the J gene lost 9 bases, with 11 bases spanning the gap. Germline assignment: CDR1 MDHEN and CDR2 SYDVKM. CDR3 size: 11 residues. CDR3 DNA sequence: TGTGCCAGCAGAACAGGATTAAAAGCTTTCTTT. Its translation is CASRTGLKAFF.

CDR3 protein: CATSDDSFGYTF. DNA for the CDR3: TGTGCCACCAGTGACGACAGTTTTGGCTACACCTTC. The gene calls are TRBV24-1 and TRBJ1-2; tentative D call: TRBD1 (5 bases). Trimming stripped 4 bases from V and 7 bases from J, with 9 bases between. Germline V gives CDR1 KGHDR, CDR2 SFDVKD. This CDR3 is 12 amino acids long.

This rearrangement joins TRBV27 to TRBJ2-5, with TRBD2 matching over 14 bases. The CDR3 extends over 16 amino acids. Germline trimming cut 6 bases from V and 5 bases from J; bases unmatched to any gene: 8. In germline, CDR1 is MNHEY, CDR2 SMNVEV (reference sequence). CDR3 region: CASRPTSGRARETQYF. The CDR3 DNA reads as TGTGCCAGCAGACCGACTAGCGGGAGGGCTCGTGAGACCCAGTACTTC.

This clone was detected a few times. This chain joins TRBV9 and TRBJ2-7, with TRBD1 identical over 7 bases. Germline loops: CDR1 SGDLS, CDR2 YYNGEE. This CDR3 region has 15 residues. Trimming at V came to 0 bases and at J to 2 bases, leaving 5 bases not matched to a gene. CDR3 residues: CASSVAQGPTYEQYF. The CDR3, as DNA: TGTGCCAGCAGCGTAGCACAGGGGCCTACCTACGAGCAGTACTTC.

The chain joins TRBV11-2 to TRBJ2-2; TRBD2 matches 15 bases. CDR3 length: 17 residues. Trimming removed 5 bases from V and 5 bases from J; junction bases left unmatched: 6. The germline V gene has CDR1 SGHAT and CDR2 FQNNGV. The CDR3 sequence is CASSGLAGGGRTGELFF. CDR3 DNA: TGTGCCAGCAGCGGACTAGCGGGAGGGGGGAGGACCGGGGAGCTGTTTTTT.

The chain employs TRBV5-5 and TRBJ1-6; TRBD1 aligns across 7 bases. V gave up 3 bases and J gave up 10 bases; unmatched junction bases: 13. Germline V gene lookup returns CDR1 SGHKS and CDR2 YYEKEE (reference sequence). This CDR3 spans 16 amino acids. CDR3 DNA: TGTGCCAGCAGCTCCGTGACAGGGTGGGCGAAATCACCCCTCCACTTT. Its translation is CASSSVTGWAKSPLHF.

The J gene is TRBJ2-7, the V gene TRBV27; TRBD1 matches at 9 bases. The CDR3 has 14 residues. V gave up 4 bases and J gave up 3 bases; unmatched junction bases: 4. Germline assignment: CDR1 MNHEY and CDR2 SMNVEV (reference sequence). CDR3 residues: CASSWVTGGYEQYF. CDR3 DNA: TGTGCCAGCAGTTGGGTGACAGGGGGCTACGAGCAGTACTTC.

V gene TRBV5-1 combines with J gene TRBJ1-2; D is uncertain. The CDR3 runs to 14 residues. Germline loops: CDR1 SGHRS, CDR2 YFSETQ. V dropped 4 bases and J dropped 2 bases, with 12 bases sitting between them. This CDR3 reads CASSPTPGNYGYTF. CDR3 in DNA: TGCGCCAGCAGCCCAACCCCAGGCAACTATGGCTACACCTTC.

The chain couples TRBV6-5 to TRBJ1-6; D is uncertain. This CDR3 spans 14 amino acids. V shed 2 bases and J shed 10 bases, with 12 bases lying between them. Germline V gene data show CDR1 as MNHEY and CDR2 as SVGAGI. The CDR3 DNA sequence: TGTGCCAGCAGTTACGAGGGTTATGGGTCACCCCTCCACTTT. As protein: CASSYEGYGSPLHF.

This chain connects TRBV7-3 to TRBJ1-5; D unclear. V was cut by 1 base and J by 2 bases, with 15 bases left in between. The CDR3 has 17 amino acids. The germline gives CDR1 SGHTA, CDR2 FQGTGA. The CDR3 sequence: CASSLNLGRPGNQPQHF. CDR3 nucleotides: TGTGCCAGCAGCTTAAATCTGGGGAGGCCGGGCAATCAGCCCCAGCATTTT.

This chain connects TRBV5-1 to TRBJ1-3, with 7 bases that match TRBD1. Trimming cost V 4 bases and J 4 bases; bases outside gene matches: 5. The germline gives CDR1 SGHRS, CDR2 YFSETQ. CDR3 length: 14 amino acids. The CDR3 DNA sequence: TGCGCCAGCAGCACCCAGACAGGGGGAAACACCATATATTTT. This translates into CASSTQTGGNTIYF.